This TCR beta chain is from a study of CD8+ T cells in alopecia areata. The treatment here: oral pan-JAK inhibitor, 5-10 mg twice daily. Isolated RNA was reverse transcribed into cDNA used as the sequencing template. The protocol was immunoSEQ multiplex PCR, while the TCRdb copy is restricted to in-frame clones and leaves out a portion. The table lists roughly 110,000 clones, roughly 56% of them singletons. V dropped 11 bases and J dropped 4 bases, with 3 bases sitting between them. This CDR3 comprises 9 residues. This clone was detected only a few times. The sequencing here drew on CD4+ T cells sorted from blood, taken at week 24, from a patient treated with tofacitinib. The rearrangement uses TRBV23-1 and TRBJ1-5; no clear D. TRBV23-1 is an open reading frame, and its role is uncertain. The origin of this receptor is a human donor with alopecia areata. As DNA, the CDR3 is TGCGCCCATAATCAGCCCCAGCATTTT. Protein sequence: CAHNQPQHF.